The rows below give T cell receptor beta chains drawn from one sample of a study of blood T cell repertoires in COVID-19. Sequencing used immunoSEQ multiplex PCR; TCRdb keeps in-frame clones, though not all of them. The sample lists 270,000 or so clones; approximately 87% were seen once. The sample consisted of peripheral blood. The source of these receptors is a woman in her thirties with COVID-19, enrolled during active disease. Both conserved end residues are part of each CDR3. D genes are given only for firm matches.

TRBJ2-5	NA	TRBV4-1	CASSRTGETQYF	TGCGCCAGCAGCCGGACTGGAGAGACCCAGTACTTC
TRBJ2-1	TRBD1	TRBV7-8	CASSPDRAREQFF	TGTGCCAGCAGCCCGGACAGGGCTAGAGAGCAGTTCTTC
TRBJ2-7	TRBD2	TRBV30	CAWRPIAGGFDEQYF	TGTGCCTGGAGACCTATAGCGGGGGGGTTCGACGAGCAGTACTTC
TRBJ2-5	NA	TRBV28	CASPVDTQETQYF	TGTGCCAGCCCGGTTGACACGCAAGAGACCCAGTACTTC
TRBJ1-6	NA	TRBV6-6	CASTRQYNSPLHF	TGTGCCAGCACCAGACAGTACAATTCACCCCTCCACTTT
TRBJ2-1	NA	TRBV5-1	CASSLGQGNDEQFF	TGCGCCAGCAGCTTGGGGCAGGGAAACGATGAGCAGTTCTTC
TRBJ1-5	TRBD1	TRBV16	CASSPGTGDQPQHF	TGTGCCAGCAGCCCCGGGACAGGGGATCAGCCCCAGCATTTT
TRBJ1-2	NA	TRBV6-5	CASREGLANYGYTF	TGTGCCAGCAGGGAGGGATTAGCTAACTATGGCTACACCTTC
TRBJ1-1	NA	TRBV2	CASRARENTEAFF	TGTGCCAGCAGAGCCAGGGAAAACACTGAAGCTTTCTTT
TRBJ1-1	NA	TRBV30	CAWSVPRASLEAFF	TGTGCCTGGAGTGTACCCAGGGCCTCCCTTGAAGCTTTCTTT
TRBJ2-1	NA	TRBV11-2	CASSFPGNRQFF	TGTGCCAGCAGCTTTCCAGGGAATCGGCAGTTCTTC
TRBJ2-5	TRBD2	TRBV3-1/TRBV3-2	CASSLGLAGSETQYF	TGTGCCAGCAGCCTCGGACTAGCGGGGAGTGAGACCCAGTACTTC
TRBJ1-2	NA	TRBV5-4	CASSLFGQNYGYTF	TGTGCCAGCAGCTTGTTTGGACAGAACTATGGCTACACCTTC
TRBJ1-3	NA	TRBV28	CAGPRPGKVTGGNTIYF	TGTGCCGGACCCCGCCCCGGGAAGGTTACTGGAGGAAACACCATATATTTT
TRBJ2-2	TRBD1	TRBV30	CAWWIQGARELFF	TGTGCCTGGTGGATTCAGGGGGCAAGGGAGCTGTTTTTT
TRBJ2-7	NA	TRBV2	CASSVSPRGEQYF	TGTGCCAGCAGTGTCTCCCCCCGGGGCGAGCAGTACTTC
TRBJ1-6	NA	TRBV19	CASSQGSMSPLHF	TGTGCCAGTTCCCAGGGGTCTATGTCACCCCTCCACTTT
TRBJ2-7	NA	TRBV18	CASSPQEGARDEQYF	TGTGCCAGCTCACCCCAGGAGGGGGCGCGAGACGAGCAGTACTTC
TRBJ2-5	TRBD1	TRBV7-2	CASSWRQGAAQYF	TGTGCCAGCAGCTGGCGACAGGGGGCGGCCCAGTACTTC
TRBJ2-1	NA	TRBV4-1	CASSPGTYNNEQFF	TGCGCCAGCAGCCCCGGGACTTACAACAATGAGCAGTTCTTC
TRBJ2-1	TRBD2	TRBV11-2	CASSQFSGGYNEQFF	TGTGCCAGCAGCCAGTTTTCGGGGGGCTACAATGAGCAGTTCTTC
TRBJ1-1	TRBD1	TRBV5-6	CASHTDRDTEAFF	TGTGCCAGTCACACTGACAGGGATACTGAAGCTTTCTTT
TRBJ2-5	TRBD1	TRBV30	CAWSARQGALWGETQYF	TGTGCCTGGAGCGCCCGACAGGGGGCGTTGTGGGGAGAGACCCAGTACTTC